What follows are 3 T cell receptor beta chains derived from one specimen sequenced in a study of OX40 agonist ivuxolimab in advanced cancers. Clones were read by immunoSEQ multiplex PCR, and TCRdb kept only the in-frame ones, dropping some. The table has roughly 35,000 clones, 88% seen once. The material was CD4+ or CD8+ T cells sorted from blood, obtained in a trial of the OX40 agonist ivuxolimab. These receptors all stem from an adult with an advanced solid tumor such as melanoma, head and neck, liver or kidney cancer.

The V and J genes are TRBV7-8 and TRBJ2-2, with 7 positions matching TRBD1. After removal of 3 bases from V and 0 bases from J, the junction contained 4 bases not matched to a gene. Germline-derived CDR1 and CDR2 are SGHVS and FQNEAQ. The CDR3 consists of 16 residues. Here the CDR3 DNA reads TGTGCCAGCAGCTTTGAAGGACAGGCGAACACCGGGGAGCTGTTTTTT. Its protein product is CASSFEGQANTGELFF.

As to this clone: One junction end disagrees with the germline gene, perhaps due to a read error. This chain uses TRBV7-7 with TRBJ2-2; the match to TRBD1 covers 8 bases. This CDR3 region has 16 residues. Germline loops: CDR1 SSHAT, CDR2 FNYEAQ (reference sequence). CDR3 nucleotides: TGTGCTAGCAGCCGGATGACAGGGGTAGGGACCGGGGAGCTGTTTTTT. Its translation: CASSRMTGVGTGELFF.

The rearrangement joins TRBV29-1 to TRBJ2-5; 9 bases match TRBD1. Germline CDR1 reads SQVTM; CDR2 reads ANQGSEA. Trimming took 6 bases from V and 5 from J; bases not matched to a gene: 7. The CDR3 loop spans 13 amino acids. The CDR3 DNA reads TGCAGCGTGGAAACAGGGGGCGCGGAGACCCAGTACTTC. It encodes CSVETGGAETQYF.